These 20 T cell receptor beta chains were all obtained from the same sample, sequenced in a study of PD-1 blockade in mismatch repair-deficient tumors. Here immunoSEQ multiplex PCR was the method, and the copy in TCRdb shows in-frame clones only, minus some. Of about 39,000 clones listed, roughly 84% are singletons. The sample was PBMCs, taken 38 to 40 weeks after starting pembrolizumab. The source of these receptors is an adult with mismatch repair-deficient cancer.

This clone showed up just a few times. The rearrangement joins TRBV5-1 to TRBJ2-7; D not resolved. Trimming took off 1 base at V and 3 bases at J, with 5 bases between the two ends. This CDR3 spans 12 amino acids. Germline loops: CDR1 SGHRS, CDR2 YFSETQ. The CDR3 coding sequence is TGCGCCAGCAGCTTGAATCGCTACGAGCAGTACTTC. Translated, it gives CASSLNRYEQYF.

The chain has TRBV28 and TRBJ1-3; TRBD1 might be the D (5 bases). Trimming removed 2 bases at V and 1 base at J, with 9 bases between. The CDR3 totals 15 residues. The germline V gene has CDR1 MDHEN and CDR2 SYDVKM. CDR3 amino acids: CASSLKQASGNTIYF. The CDR3, as DNA: TGTGCCAGCAGTTTAAAACAGGCTTCTGGAAACACCATATATTTT.

This rearrangement joins TRBV30 to TRBJ1-4; 8 bases are a match to TRBD1. V lost 3 bases to trimming and J lost 6 bases; unmatched junction nucleotides: 9. Germline V gene lookup returns CDR1 GTSNPN and CDR2 SVGIG (reference sequence). CDR3 length: 15 residues. DNA for the CDR3: TGTGCCTGGAGCCCGGACAGGGTCACTCATGAAAAACTGTTTTTT. Translated, it gives CAWSPDRVTHEKLFF.

The chain uses TRBV15 and TRBJ2-3, with 11 bases aligning to TRBD2. The CDR3 spans 16 residues. Unmatched junction bases numbered 3, after V lost 0 bases and J lost 4 bases. Per the germline V gene, CDR1 is LNHNV and CDR2 is YYDKDF (reference sequence). This CDR3 reads CATSRDLAGGSDTQYF. The CDR3 region has the DNA TGTGCCACCAGCAGAGATCTAGCGGGAGGCTCAGATACGCAGTATTTT.

The genes are TRBV28 and TRBJ2-3; D might be TRBD2 (5 bases). Trimming removed 3 bases from V and 0 bases from J, with 10 bases in between. This CDR3 has 15 amino acids. From germline, CDR1 is MDHEN and CDR2 SYDVKM. CDR3 region: CASSFWEKSTDTQYF. The CDR3 bases are TGTGCCAGCAGTTTTTGGGAGAAAAGCACAGATACGCAGTATTTT.

This clone was recorded once. The chain uses TRBV28 and TRBJ1-2; 10 bases line up with TRBD1. V was pared by 5 bases and J by 8 bases, with 14 bases of the junction left unmatched. The CDR3 has 16 residues. Germline loops: CDR1 MDHEN, CDR2 SYDVKM. CDR3 DNA: TGTGCCAGCAGTGCCCCCGGTACGGGACAGGGGAAAGGCTACACCTTC. Translating it yields CASSAPGTGQGKGYTF.

J is TRBJ2-2 and V is TRBV28, with a possible D match to TRBD2 (5 bases). V gave up 3 bases and J gave up 2 bases, with 13 bases separating them. This CDR3 is built from 16 residues. Germline V gene lookup returns CDR1 MDHEN and CDR2 SYDVKM. The CDR3 DNA follows: TGTGCCAGCAGTTTGCTCTCTGGACTTAACACCGGGGAGCTGTTTTTT. Amino acids: CASSLLSGLNTGELFF.

This chain uses TRBV5-1 with TRBJ2-1, with TRBD2 identical over 11 bases. Trimming cost V 2 bases and J 1 base; bases outside gene matches: 2. The CDR3 runs 16 residues. CDR1 SGHRS and CDR2 YFSETQ come from the germline V gene. CDR3 in DNA: TGCGCCAGCAGCTTAGTAGCGGGAGGGTCCTACAATGAGCAGTTCTTC. It codes for CASSLVAGGSYNEQFF.

A note on this clone: The junction shows a germline mismatch at one end, possibly a read error. The gene calls are TRBV7-7 and TRBJ2-5; the match to TRBD1 covers 10 bases. CDR3 size: 16 residues. Germline V lookup: CDR1 SSHAT, CDR2 FNYEAQ (reference sequence). The CDR3 protein is CASSLNLPGQGGTQYF. The CDR3 DNA follows: TGTGCTAGCAGCTTAAATCTCCCTGGACAGGGGGGGACCCAGTACTTC.

This clone was observed a single time. This rearrangement joins TRBV28 to TRBJ2-7; D is possibly TRBD2 (5 bases). CDR3 length equals 15 residues. CDR1 MDHEN and CDR2 SYDVKM come from the germline V gene. Trimming cost V 4 bases and J 3 bases, with 16 bases left between them. The CDR3 DNA reads as TGTGCCAGCAGTTCAGCAGCGGCTAAGAACTACGAGCAGTACTTC. It yields the protein CASSSAAAKNYEQYF.

The chain uses TRBV6-6 and TRBJ1-2, with 11 nucleotides matching TRBD1. The CDR3 runs to 16 residues. Unmatched junction bases numbered 4, after V lost 0 bases and J lost 4 bases. CDR1 is MNHNY, CDR2 SVGAGI, per germline (reference sequence). For the CDR3, the DNA is TGTGCCAGCAGTTACTCCGGACAGGGGGCGGGCTATGGCTACACCTTC. Protein: CASSYSGQGAGYGYTF.

This clone has a single count. The gene calls are TRBV28 and TRBJ1-1, with D tentatively TRBD1 (5 bases). The CDR3 runs 15 residues. Germline CDR1 and CDR2: MDHEN and SYDVKM. Trimming pared 6 bases from V and 1 base from J, leaving 15 bases between. The CDR3 region is CASSLGGARNTEAFF. In DNA, the CDR3 is TGTGCCAGCAGCCTCGGAGGGGCGAGGAACACTGAAGCTTTCTTT.

The rearrangement links TRBV5-6 to TRBJ1-5; 8 bases are shared with TRBD1. Germline values: CDR1 SGHDT, CDR2 YYEEEE. V was clipped by 0 bases and J by 6 bases; unmatched bases: 5. The CDR3 sequence is 15 residues long. The CDR3 region is CASSLVSTGGQPQHF. The CDR3 DNA sequence: TGTGCCAGCAGCTTGGTAAGTACAGGGGGTCAGCCCCAGCATTTT.

The V call is TRBV11-2, the J call TRBJ1-6; D is possibly TRBD1 (5 bases). Germline V CDR1 and CDR2: SGHAT, FQNNGV. The length of the CDR3 is 14 residues. V was trimmed by 0 bases and J by 6 bases, leaving 6 bases between them. The CDR3 DNA sequence: TGTGCCAGCAGCTTAGACCAGGGTAATTCACCCCTCCACTTT. As protein: CASSLDQGNSPLHF.

The genes are TRBV27 and TRBJ1-4; D might be TRBD1 (5 bases). Trimming removed 11 bases at V and 6 bases at J, with 19 bases between. This CDR3 has 14 amino acids. Per the germline V gene, CDR1 is MNHEY and CDR2 is SMNVEV (reference sequence). CDR3 sequence (DNA): TGTGCCGGCGGATTCAGGGAAAGGGATGAAAAACTGTTTTTT. This translates into CAGGFRERDEKLFF. Using reference TRBV27 and TRBJ1-4 for the parts outside the CDR3, the full variable domain is EAQVTQNPRYLITVTGKKLTVTCSQNMNHEYMSWYRQDPGLGLRQIYYSMNVEVTDKGDVPEGYKVSRKEKRNFPLILESPSPNQTSLYFCAGGFRERDEKLFFGSGTQLSVL.

This clone appeared a few times. The chain combines TRBV4-1 with TRBJ1-4; 7 nucleotides agree with TRBD1. This CDR3 spans 17 amino acids. V lost 0 bases, J lost 8 bases, and 12 bases stayed unmatched. Germline loops: CDR1 MGHRA, CDR2 YSYEKL. The CDR3 here is CASSQDDLGGLSEKLFF. CDR3 coding DNA: TGCGCCAGCAGCCAAGATGACTTAGGGGGCTTGAGCGAAAAACTGTTTTTT.

This clone has just one count. The chain is built from TRBV5-1 and TRBJ1-1; 9 bases are a match to TRBD1. V was clipped by 4 bases and J by 1 base; unmatched bases: 11. This CDR3 spans 17 amino acids. Germline V gene data show CDR1 as SGHRS and CDR2 as YFSETQ. CDR3 sequence reads: CASSPGPGTGTNTEAFF. CDR3 nucleotides: TGCGCCAGCAGCCCAGGTCCCGGGACAGGGACGAACACTGAAGCTTTCTTT.

The CDR3 is CASTVTPGGRGGEQFF. The CDR3 bases are TGTGCCAGCACCGTTACCCCCGGCGGGAGGGGGGGGGAGCAGTTCTTC. The rearrangement joins TRBV28 to TRBJ2-1, with 9 bases aligning to TRBD2. This CDR3 is 16 amino acids long. V lost 7 bases and J lost 10; bases outside the gene matches: 17. Germline CDR1 MDHEN, CDR2 SYDVKM.

The gene calls are TRBV9 and TRBJ2-3; 10 positions agree with TRBD1. Germline V CDR1 and CDR2: SGDLS, YYNGEE. The length of the CDR3 is 14 residues. The junction had 1 base not matched to a gene; V was cut back by 0 bases and J by 6 bases. CDR3: CASSVGQGADTQYF. DNA of the CDR3: TGTGCCAGCAGCGTAGGACAGGGGGCGGATACGCAGTATTTT.

The chain links TRBV9 to TRBJ2-3; 8 bases match TRBD2. J was trimmed by 11 bases and V by 4 bases; bases with no gene match: 9. The CDR3 runs 13 residues. Germline values: CDR1 SGDLS, CDR2 YYNGEE. The CDR3 reads CASSPGLELWQYF. CDR3 bases: TGTGCCAGCAGCCCGGGACTAGAACTTTGGCAGTATTTT.